These T cell receptor beta chains were read from a single sample in a study of PD-1 blockade in classical Hodgkin lymphoma. Sequencing was performed with immunoSEQ multiplex PCR; in TCRdb, only in-frame clones are kept and a portion is missing. The sample lists under 40,000 clones, 76% occurring once. Sequenced here: peripheral blood mononuclear cells (PBMCs), sampled before the second cycle of nivolumab. Receptors were obtained from a human donor with classical Hodgkin lymphoma. Each CDR3 is given without its conserved first and last residue. A D gene is named only where the DNA matches it firmly.

j_gene,v_gene,d_gene,CDR3aa
TRBJ2-7,TRBV19,TRBD2,ASSVSGGALNEQY
TRBJ2-2,TRBV9,.,ASSSTGSHLNTGELF
TRBJ2-1,TRBV6-6,TRBD1,ASSRDRAVNDEQF
TRBJ1-1,TRBV10-3,.,AIARWSQGSGTEAF
TRBJ1-2,TRBV28,TRBD1,ASSLTGVNGYT
TRBJ2-1,TRBV7-9,TRBD1,ASSLPSGQGSYNEQF
TRBJ1-2,TRBV4-2,.,ASSHGPSSNYGYT
TRBJ2-1,TRBV27,TRBD2,ASSSPATSGGDNEQF
TRBJ1-2,TRBV20-1,.,SAVGGYT
TRBJ1-6,TRBV30,TRBD1,AWGDRENSPLH
TRBJ2-7,TRBV9,.,ASSVDVQAHYEQY
TRBJ2-7,TRBV13,.,ASSSRGGSASYEQY
TRBJ2-5,TRBV9,TRBD2,ASSVLAGPQETQY
TRBJ1-4,TRBV2,.,ASSSQVWGEKLF
TRBJ1-4,TRBV4-3,.,ASSQDWYSGEKLF
TRBJ1-6,TRBV18,.,ASSQDSWATYNSPLH
TRBJ2-3,TRBV4-1,TRBD1,ASSPGQGRLGDTQY
TRBJ2-7,TRBV9,TRBD2,ASSLERGGLKYEQY
TRBJ2-5,TRBV7-2,TRBD1,ASRRRTGLQETQY
TRBJ2-5,TRBV9,TRBD1,ASSGRGQGAKETQY
TRBJ2-2,TRBV4-1,.,ASSQESLPRTGELF
TRBJ1-1,TRBV7-2,.,ASSLEGGKAFEAF
TRBJ2-1,TRBV7-9,TRBD2,ASSLRNGGASEQF
TRBJ2-5,TRBV18,.,ASSHLGQVQETQY
TRBJ2-1,TRBV5-1,.,ASSFRGAAYNEQF
TRBJ2-7,TRBV15,TRBD1,ATSRGQGDEQY
TRBJ2-5,TRBV6-5,.,ASSRGFSYQETQY
TRBJ2-2,TRBV29-1,.,SVGAGTNTGELF
TRBJ2-1,TRBV5-4,TRBD1,ASSPTGDSYNEQF
TRBJ1-5,TRBV18,TRBD1,ASSPDRGYQPQH
TRBJ2-7,TRBV6-1,.,ASSEARTYEQY
TRBJ2-3,TRBV15,TRBD2,ATSRLTSGGGDTQY
TRBJ2-7,TRBV11-2,.,ASSITTDSRLYEQY
TRBJ2-1,TRBV29-1,.,SVDETEYNEQF
TRBJ1-6,TRBV7-9,.,ASSLDDNSPLH
TRBJ2-1,TRBV7-8,.,ASSSYGVRQF
TRBJ2-3,TRBV11-2,.,ASSLGQHSTDTQY
TRBJ2-1,TRBV7-2,TRBD2,ASSSGLAGVNEQF
TRBJ2-3,TRBV5-4,.,ASRVGAGPAHRTSTDTQY
TRBJ2-1,TRBV7-2,TRBD2,ASSFRLAGGGGEQF
TRBJ2-7,TRBV2,.,ASSDGLSYEQY
TRBJ1-1,TRBV11-2,.,ASRSGHTEAF
TRBJ1-4,TRBV5-1,.,ASSIGQADEKLF
TRBJ2-7,TRBV9,TRBD1,ASSGRDSSYEQY
TRBJ2-5,TRBV6-1,.,ASSADGLETQY
TRBJ2-1,TRBV10-3,.,AISEVEGSDEQF
.,TRBV2,TRBD1,ASGGQGYEQY
TRBJ2-7,TRBV12-5,.,ASGLVTSGAPYEQY
TRBJ2-1,TRBV10-3,TRBD1,AISDEGRGQSYNEQF
TRBJ2-3,TRBV20-1,.,SAKGADTQY
TRBJ2-1,TRBV10-2,.,ASSRGGGEQF
TRBJ2-7,TRBV7-2,.,ASSAGPGANYEQY
TRBJ2-5,TRBV7-3,.,ASSLTADRGGTQY
TRBJ2-7,TRBV7-8,TRBD2,ASSGSRRGFYEQY